The T cell receptor (beta chain) under discussion was sequenced for a study of cytotoxic CD8 clonotypes in ibrutinib-treated CLL. Overall study: An average of around 250,000 productive templates and 94,082 productive rearrangements was obtained per sample.

As to this clone: Antigen specificity is unknown.

Study outcomes and limitations: While tracking circulating CD8+ T-cell counts, baseline clonality exceeded that of age-matched healthy donors. Investigators sampled sustained-remission and progressing patients at differing times.

The V and J ends lost 0 bases and 1 base respectively, with 7 bases between them. The CDR3 is 14 residues long. Per germline, CDR1 GTSNPN and CDR2 SVGIG (reference sequence). The data were produced by immunoSEQ multiplex PCR, yet TCRdb's version contains in-frame clones alone and is incomplete. The sample yields 100,000 or so clones, 58% seen once. The sequencing here drew on PBMCs, taken after 24 months of ibrutinib treatment. The clonotype originates from a human donor with chronic lymphocytic leukemia. The chain links TRBV30 to TRBJ1-5; D uncertain. In DNA form, the CDR3 reads TGTGCCTGGAGTGTACCAAAAAGCAATCAGCCCCAGCATTTT. It encodes CAWSVPKSNQPQHF.